This T cell receptor beta chain was sequenced for a study of early T cells in non-severe SARS-CoV-2 infection (dated by TCRdb to 2020 to 2023). General notes on the study: Because TCR sequencing relied on bulk RNA taken from unsorted whole blood, pairing of alpha and beta chains was not possible. Beyond this particular receptor, the publication reports: VDJdb matching was skewed toward anti-spike CD8 responses, so virus-specific expansions were likely underestimated and private and CD4 specificities were missed.

The method behind the library was 5' RACE. The sample was run on a NextSeq 500. To correct for sequencing error and PCR bias, the TCR library protocol tagged individual cDNA molecules with unique molecular identifiers. Both TCR alpha and beta chains were sequenced, and tight co-correlation was observed between alpha and beta sequence abundances in each sample. Turning to the authors' computational methods: Decombinator V4 was used to perform V gene, J gene and CDR3 annotation of TCR sequences. TCRs were defined as expanded if a significant change between any two time points was detected under a Poisson model with p below 0.0001. TCR abundances were normalised to the total number of TCRs sequenced per sample and were expressed as counts per million. MAIT TCRs were defined by TRAV1-2 paired with TRAJ12, TRAJ20 or TRAJ33, and iNKT TCRs by TRAV10 paired with TRAJ18. VDJdb, accessed on 1 November 2021, was searched for TCRs annotated for CMV, EBV and SARS-CoV-2, and TCRs annotated for more than one antigen were excluded. The raw public reads went through TCRdb reprocessing: fastp at Q25, MiXCR clone calling, in-frame beta chains kept. Under each unique CDR3 protein, matching rows form one entry showing the most common genes and DNA. It is TCRdb's table, rather than the study itself, that gives the V and J calls and clone size. This sample holds around 83,000 distinct CDR3 sequences; approximately 12% were observed only once. The top ten constitute approximately 4.4% of the sample.

This clonotype was counted ten times or more. The antigen it binds to is not known. No per-base quality is available; no much larger clone lies one base away. The study was a case-control design nested within a healthcare worker cohort in London, UK, with weekly nasopharyngeal swab PCR tests and blood sampling. Healthcare workers were enrolled in the week of the UK lockdown, from 23 to 31 March 2020, and were followed every week for up to 16 weeks. The CDR1 and CDR2 encoded by the germline V gene (reference sequence) are SEHNR and FQNEAQ. The junction shows trimming of 5 bases on V and 6 bases on J, plus 10 bases between the germline ends. The CDR3 holds 13 amino acids from the cysteine to the phenylalanine. The entry retains the CDR3 DNA only, 39 bases that are in frame from base 1.

The receptor chain draws on TRBV7-9 and TRBJ2-2, with the identity of the D gene unclear. The sequence was collected from an adult who was a healthcare worker with PCR-confirmed SARS-CoV-2 infection or an uninfected control (not recorded which). The sample here was whole blood, taken at baseline. The nucleotides are TGTGCCAGCAGCCATTATGGAGCCGGGGAGCTGTTTTTT. This codes for CASSHYGAGELFF.